This T cell receptor (beta chain) comes out of a study of CXCR3-negative and CXCR3-positive naive CD8 T cells. Cells that were CD45RO-CCR7+CD27+CD95- constituted naive CD8+ T cells. 5' RACE that incorporated UMI labels was used to prepare the TRB cDNA libraries. TCRdb reprocessed the 5' RACE reads, keeping one entry per CDR3 protein, no DNA. This repertoire comprises fewer than 55,000 distinct CDR3 sequences; its ten largest clones make up 1.5%. The TCR was taken from a human donor in good health. Some clones in this sample may be carry-over from other donors' samples. The sample comprised naive CXCR3- CD8+ T cells from blood. Subset specified: CD45RO-CCR7+CD27+CD95- naive CD8+ T cells lacking CXCR3 (TNR3-).

This CDR3 reads CSVVKGNSAFYEQYF. The chain carries TRBV29-1 and TRBJ2-7. There are 15 residues in the CDR3. CDR1 is SQVTM and CDR2 is ANQGSEA in the germline V gene.